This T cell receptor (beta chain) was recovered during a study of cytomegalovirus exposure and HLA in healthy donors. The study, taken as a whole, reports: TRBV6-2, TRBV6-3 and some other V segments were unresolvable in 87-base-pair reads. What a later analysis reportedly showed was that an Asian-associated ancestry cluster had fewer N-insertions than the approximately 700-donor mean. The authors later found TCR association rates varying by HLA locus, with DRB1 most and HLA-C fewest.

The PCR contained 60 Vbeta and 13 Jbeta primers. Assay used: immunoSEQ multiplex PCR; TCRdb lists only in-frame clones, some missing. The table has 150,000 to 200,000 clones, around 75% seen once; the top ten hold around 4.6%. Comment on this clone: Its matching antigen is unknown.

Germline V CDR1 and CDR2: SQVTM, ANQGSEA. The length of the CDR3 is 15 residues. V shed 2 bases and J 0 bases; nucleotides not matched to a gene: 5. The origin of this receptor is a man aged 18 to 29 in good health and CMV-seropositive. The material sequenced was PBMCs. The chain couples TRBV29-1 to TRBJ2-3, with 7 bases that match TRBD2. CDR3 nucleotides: TGCAGCGTTGAACCGGGGGGATCTAGCACAGATACGCAGTATTTT. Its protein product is CSVEPGGSSTDTQYF.